Presented here are 7 T cell receptor beta chains from one specimen sequenced in a study of T cell responses to AZD1222 COVID-19 vaccine. The assay was immunoSEQ multiplex PCR, and TCRdb's table has in-frame clones only and misses some. The data hold 250,000 to 300,000 clones, with roughly 93% observed a single time. The material sequenced was peripheral blood, taken 28 days after the second AZD1222 dose. These receptors came from an adult who received the AZD1222 COVID-19 vaccine.

The genes are TRBV5-1 and TRBJ2-7; 10 nucleotides match TRBD1. V was pared by 4 bases and J by 4 bases, with 2 bases of the junction left unmatched. The germline gives CDR1 SGHRS, CDR2 YFSETQ. There are 13 residues in the CDR3. The CDR3 DNA is TGCGCCAGCAGCCAGGACAGGGGGTACGAGCAGTACTTC. Its protein is CASSQDRGYEQYF.

The rearrangement links TRBV7-8 to TRBJ2-1, with 11 bases identical to TRBD2. With V trimmed by 5 bases and J by 7 bases, 1 base remained unmatched. The CDR3 runs to 13 residues. Germline V gives CDR1 SGHVS, CDR2 FQNEAQ. This chain's CDR3 is CASSRLAGNEQFF. For the CDR3, the DNA is TGTGCCAGCAGCCGACTAGCGGGAAATGAGCAGTTCTTC.

The chain couples TRBV19 to TRBJ2-2; D uncertain. The V end was cut by 5 bases, the J end by 2 bases, with 9 bases between. The CDR3 has 14 amino acids. CDR1 is LNHDA, CDR2 SQIVND, per germline (reference sequence). CDR3 DNA: TGTGCCAGTAGTCGGACGGATAACACCGGGGAGCTGTTTTTT. It encodes CASSRTDNTGELFF.

This clone showed up just once. V and J are TRBV18 and TRBJ2-1, with 15 bases that match TRBD2. This CDR3 contains 15 residues. Trimming took 2 bases from V and 8 from J; bases not matched to a gene: 1. Germline V gives CDR1 KGHSH, CDR2 LQKENI. The CDR3 region is CASSPGTSGRYEQFF. CDR3 coding DNA: TGTGCCAGCTCACCAGGGACTAGCGGGAGGTATGAGCAGTTCTTC.

The chain employs TRBV5-1 and TRBJ2-7; the D gene is possibly TRBD1 (6 bases). This CDR3 comprises 15 residues. Between the trimmed V and J ends, which lost 2 bases and 6 bases, there was a span of 18 bases. CDR1 is SGHRS, CDR2 YFSETQ, per germline. The CDR3 bases are TGCGCCAGCAGCTTAGGTCCTCAGGGGAAGGGCGAGCAGTACTTC. Translating gives CASSLGPQGKGEQYF.

The chain carries TRBV7-3 and TRBJ2-2; 10 bases map to TRBD2. Germline V gene data show CDR1 as SGHTA and CDR2 as FQGTGA. The CDR3 length is 15 residues. J was trimmed by 7 bases and V by 5 bases; bases with no gene match: 7. The DNA of the CDR3 is TGTGCCAGCAGCCCAACTAGCGGGGTGGGCGGGGAGCTGTTTTTT. Translation: CASSPTSGVGGELFF.

The chain links TRBV6-2 or TRBV6-3 to TRBJ1-2, with 8 bases aligning to TRBD1. There are 15 residues in the CDR3. After removal of 2 bases from V and 4 bases from J, the junction contained 6 bases not matched to a gene. The germline CDR1 and CDR2 sequences are MNHEY and SVGEGT. In DNA, the CDR3 is TGTGCCAGCAGTTACAGTCCAGGGGGCAGCTATGGCTACACCTTC. Encoded protein: CASSYSPGGSYGYTF.